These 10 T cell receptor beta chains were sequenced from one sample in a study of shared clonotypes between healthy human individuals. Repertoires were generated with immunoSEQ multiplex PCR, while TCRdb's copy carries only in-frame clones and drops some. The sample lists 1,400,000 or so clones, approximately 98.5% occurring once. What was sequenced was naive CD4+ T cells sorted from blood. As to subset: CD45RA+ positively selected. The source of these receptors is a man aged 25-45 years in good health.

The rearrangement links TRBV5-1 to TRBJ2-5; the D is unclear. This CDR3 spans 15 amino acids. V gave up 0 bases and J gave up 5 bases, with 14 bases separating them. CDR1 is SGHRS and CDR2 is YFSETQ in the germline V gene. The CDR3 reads CASSLVVGLGETQYF. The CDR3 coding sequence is TGCGCCAGCAGCTTGGTTGTTGGTTTAGGGGAGACCCAGTACTTC.

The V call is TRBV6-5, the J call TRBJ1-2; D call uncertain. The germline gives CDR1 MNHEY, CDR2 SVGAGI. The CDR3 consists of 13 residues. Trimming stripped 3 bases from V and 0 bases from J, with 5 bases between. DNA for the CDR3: TGTGCCAGCAGTTATTATCCTAACTATGGCTACACCTTC. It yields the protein CASSYYPNYGYTF.

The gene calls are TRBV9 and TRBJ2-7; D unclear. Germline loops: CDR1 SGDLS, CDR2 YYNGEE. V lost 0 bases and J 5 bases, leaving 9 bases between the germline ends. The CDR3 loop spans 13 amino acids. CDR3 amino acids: CASSVGAFNEQYF. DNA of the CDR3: TGTGCCAGCAGCGTAGGGGCCTTCAACGAGCAGTACTTC.

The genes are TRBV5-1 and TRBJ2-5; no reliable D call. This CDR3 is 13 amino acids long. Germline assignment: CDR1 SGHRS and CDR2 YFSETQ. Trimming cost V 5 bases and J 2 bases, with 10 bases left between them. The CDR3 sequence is CASSTAMQETQYF. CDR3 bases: TGCGCCAGCAGTACAGCGATGCAAGAGACCCAGTACTTC.

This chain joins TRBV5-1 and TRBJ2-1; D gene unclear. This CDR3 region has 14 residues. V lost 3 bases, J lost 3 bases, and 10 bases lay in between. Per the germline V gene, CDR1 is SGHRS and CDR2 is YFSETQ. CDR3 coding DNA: TGCGCCAGCAGCTCCCAAAAGGACTACAATGAGCAGTTCTTC. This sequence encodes CASSSQKDYNEQFF.

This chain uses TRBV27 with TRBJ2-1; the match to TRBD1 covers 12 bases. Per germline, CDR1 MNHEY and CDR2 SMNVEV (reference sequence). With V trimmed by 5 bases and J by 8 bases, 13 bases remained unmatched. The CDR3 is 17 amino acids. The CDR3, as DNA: TGTGCCAGCAGTCTCCGACCCCCGGGACAGGGGGCTTATGAGCAGTTCTTC. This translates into CASSLRPPGQGAYEQFF.

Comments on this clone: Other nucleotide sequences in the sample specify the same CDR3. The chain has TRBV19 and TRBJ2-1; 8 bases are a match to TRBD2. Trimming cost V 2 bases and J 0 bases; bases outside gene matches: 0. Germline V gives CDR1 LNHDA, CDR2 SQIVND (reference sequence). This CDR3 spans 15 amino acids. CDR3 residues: CASSISGSSYNEQFF. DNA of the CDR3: TGTGCCAGTAGTATAAGCGGGAGCTCCTACAATGAGCAGTTCTTC.

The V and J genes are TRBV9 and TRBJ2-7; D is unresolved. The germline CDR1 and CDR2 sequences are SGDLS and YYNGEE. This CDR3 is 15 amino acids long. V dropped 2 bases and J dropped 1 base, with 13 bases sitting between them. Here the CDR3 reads CASSVEDGASYEQYF. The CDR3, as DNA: TGTGCCAGCAGCGTTGAGGACGGAGCTTCCTACGAGCAGTACTTC. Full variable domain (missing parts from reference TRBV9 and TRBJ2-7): DSGVTQTPKHLITATGQRVTLRCSPRSGDLSVYWYQQSLDQGLQFLIQYYNGEERAKGNILERFSAQQFPDLHSELNLSSLELGDSALYFCASSVEDGASYEQYFGPGTRLTVT.

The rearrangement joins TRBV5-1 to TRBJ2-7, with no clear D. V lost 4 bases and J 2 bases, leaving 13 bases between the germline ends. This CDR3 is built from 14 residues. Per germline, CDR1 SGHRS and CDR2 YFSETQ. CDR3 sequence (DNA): TGCGCCAGCAGCGAACTACTCTCCGCCTACGAGCAGTACTTC. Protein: CASSELLSAYEQYF.

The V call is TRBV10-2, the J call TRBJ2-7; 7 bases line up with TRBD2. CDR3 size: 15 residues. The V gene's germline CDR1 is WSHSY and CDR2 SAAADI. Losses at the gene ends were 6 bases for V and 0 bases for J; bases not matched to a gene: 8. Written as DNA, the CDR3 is TGCGCCAGCAGGAAAGGGAGGGATAGCTCCTACGAGCAGTACTTC. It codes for CASRKGRDSSYEQYF.